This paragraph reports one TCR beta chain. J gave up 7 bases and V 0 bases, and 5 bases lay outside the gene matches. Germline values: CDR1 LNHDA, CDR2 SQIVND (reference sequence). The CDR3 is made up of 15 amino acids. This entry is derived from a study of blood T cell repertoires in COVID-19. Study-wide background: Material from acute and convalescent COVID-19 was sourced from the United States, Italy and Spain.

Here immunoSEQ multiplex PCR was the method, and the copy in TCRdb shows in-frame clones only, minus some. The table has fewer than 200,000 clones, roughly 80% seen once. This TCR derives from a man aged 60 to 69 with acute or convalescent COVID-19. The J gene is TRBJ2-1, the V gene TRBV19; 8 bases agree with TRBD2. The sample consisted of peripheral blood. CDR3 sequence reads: CASSIDGSGVNEQFF. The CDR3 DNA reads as TGTGCCAGTAGTATAGATGGTAGCGGGGTTAATGAGCAGTTCTTC.